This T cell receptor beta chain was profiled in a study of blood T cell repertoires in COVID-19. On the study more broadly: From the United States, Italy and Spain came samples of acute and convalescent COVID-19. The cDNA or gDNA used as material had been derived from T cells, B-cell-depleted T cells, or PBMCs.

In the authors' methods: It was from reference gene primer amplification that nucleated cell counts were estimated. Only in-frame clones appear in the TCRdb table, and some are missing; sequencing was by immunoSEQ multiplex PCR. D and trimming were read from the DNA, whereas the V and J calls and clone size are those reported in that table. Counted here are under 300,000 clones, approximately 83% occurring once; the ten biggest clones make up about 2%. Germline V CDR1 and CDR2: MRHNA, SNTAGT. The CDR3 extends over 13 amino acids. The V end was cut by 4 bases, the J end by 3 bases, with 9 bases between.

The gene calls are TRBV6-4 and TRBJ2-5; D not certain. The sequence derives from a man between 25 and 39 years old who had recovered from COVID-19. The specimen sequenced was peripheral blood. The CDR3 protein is CASSVGPKETQYF. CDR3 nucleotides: TGTGCCAGCAGTGTGGGCCCGAAAGAGACCCAGTACTTC.